What follows are 10 T cell receptor beta chains derived from one specimen sequenced in a study of blood T cells in healthy people across ages. A sample-barcoded 5' primer and a J-beta primer mix were used in a second PCR of roughly 6 to 11 cycles. TCRdb re-called the 5' RACE reads with MiXCR, one entry per CDR3 protein. The table lists more than 1,000,000 distinct CDR3 sequences, about 23% of them singletons, with approximately 0.79% in the top ten. These data also formed part of another study, on T cells of mothers and their children.

Sequenced: blood. The receptors were gathered from a girl aged 2 to 9 in good health.

The genes are TRBV9 and TRBJ2-5, with D possibly matching TRBD1 (6 bases). The germline CDR1 and CDR2 sequences are SGDLS and YYNGEE. CDR3 size: 15 residues. Trimming removed 2 bases at V and 1 base at J, with 12 bases between. The CDR3 protein is CASSVQGRAQETQYF. In nucleotides, the CDR3 is TGTGCCAGCAGCGTCCAGGGGCGGGCCCAAGAGACCCAGTACTTC.

This clonotype showed up just a few times. This chain links TRBV4-1 with TRBJ2-7, with 7 positions matching TRBD1. The CDR3 covers 17 residues. The V segment lost 0 bases and the J segment 3 bases; nucleotides outside the gene matches: 11. Germline V gene sequence: CDR1 MGHRA, CDR2 YSYEKL. The DNA of the CDR3 is TGCGCCAGCAGCCAAGAGTTACCCGGGACAGCGGACTACGAGCAGTACTTC. Its protein is CASSQELPGTADYEQYF.

The V call is TRBV7-6, the J call TRBJ2-1; TRBD1 is a possible D gene (5 bases). V lost 2 bases, J lost 4 bases, and 15 bases lay in between. This CDR3 is built from 16 residues. CDR1 SGHVS and CDR2 FNYEAQ come from the germline V gene. CDR3 region: CASSLSQGRAYNEQFF. The CDR3 nucleotides are TGTGCCAGCAGCTTAAGTCAGGGTCGGGCATACAATGAGCAGTTCTTC.

This clonotype was seen only a few times. The chain employs TRBV20-1 and TRBJ2-5; maybe TRBD1 (6 bases). This CDR3 is built from 13 residues. Germline loops: CDR1 DFQATT, CDR2 SNEGSKA (reference sequence). The V and J ends lost 5 bases and 1 base respectively, with 11 bases between them. In DNA form, the CDR3 reads TGCAGTGCTGGTACAGGGTCCCAAGAGACCCAGTACTTC. Amino acid sequence: CSAGTGSQETQYF.

This chain links TRBV28 with TRBJ2-4; 8 nucleotides align to TRBD2. The V and J ends lost 5 bases and 3 bases, in that order; junction bases with no gene match: 6. The CDR3 runs to 15 residues. CDR1 MDHEN and CDR2 SYDVKM come from the germline V gene. CDR3 sequence reads: CASSPSGSGKNIQYF. The CDR3 region has the DNA TGTGCCAGCAGTCCAAGCGGGAGTGGCAAAAACATTCAGTACTTC. Full variable domain (outside the CDR3, taken from reference TRBV28 and TRBJ2-4): DVKVTQSSRYLVKRTGEKVFLECVQDMDHENMFWYRQDPGLGLRLIYFSYDVKMKEKGDIPEGYSVSREKKERFSLILESASTNQTSMYLCASSPSGSGKNIQYFGAGTRLSVL.

The sample holds a few counts of this clonotype. CDR3 coding DNA: TGCGCCAGCAGCCAACTAGCGGGGGGCGGCCCTTTTGAGCAGTACTTC. Translation: CASSQLAGGGPFEQYF. The V call is TRBV4-3, the J call TRBJ2-7; TRBD2 aligns across 11 bases. This CDR3 is built from 16 residues. V shed 2 bases and J 7 bases; nucleotides not matched to a gene: 10. CDR1 is LGHNA and CDR2 is YSLEER in the germline V gene.

The chain combines TRBV12-3 or TRBV12-4 with TRBJ1-2, with 11 nucleotides matching TRBD1. The CDR3 is 13 residues long. The V segment lost 6 bases and the J segment 10 bases; nucleotides outside the gene matches: 7. CDR3 nucleotide sequence: TGTGCCAGCAGCCTGGACAGGGGGCCGTACTACACCTTC. Residues: CASSLDRGPYYTF.

J is TRBJ2-2 and V is TRBV29-1, with D possibly TRBD2 on 5 matching bases. Germline lookup yields CDR1 SQVTM and CDR2 ANQGSEA. V lost 4 bases and J 2 bases, leaving 8 bases between the germline ends. The CDR3 runs 13 residues. CDR3 sequence (DNA): TGCAGCGTTGTCGGGATTAACACCGGGGAGCTGTTTTTT. Translation: CSVVGINTGELFF.

This clonotype was seen more than once but under ten times. The rearrangement uses TRBV21-1 and TRBJ1-2; the D call TRBD1 from the table was never checked on the DNA. TRBV21-1 is annotated as a pseudogene. CDR3 size: 15 residues. The chain's CDR3 is CASCEGHTKDYGYTF. In nucleotides, the CDR3 is TGTGCCAGCTGCGAGGGACACACGAAGGACTATGGCTACACCTTC.

This clonotype was detected only a few times. The chain carries TRBV7-3 and TRBJ2-5; D is unresolved. Near its end, the DNA agrees better with TRBJ2-1, so the J call may be wrong. The CDR3 has 18 amino acids. Germline CDR1 and CDR2: SGHTA and FQGTGA. CDR3 region: CASSLNGLGLPLGNEQFF. The CDR3 nucleotides are TGTGCCAGCAGCTTAAACGGATTAGGGTTGCCCCTAGGGAATGAGCAGTTCTTC.